The 21 T cell receptor beta chains reported below all come from one sample, sequenced in a study of CD8+CD57+ T cells in acquired aplastic anemia. Genomic DNA was employed as the template in profiling TCR beta VDJ and CDR3. MiXCR was run by TCRdb on the reads, yielding one entry per CDR3 protein. The sample has approximately 270,000 distinct CDR3 sequences; about 56% are singletons. Sequencing used sorted CD4+, CD8+, or CD8+CD57+ T cells (not recorded which) from PBMCs. The receptors stem from a human donor with severe aplastic anemia or a healthy control (not recorded which).

The chain employs TRBV6-5 and TRBJ2-6; possibly TRBD1 for D (6 bases). The CDR3 has 13 residues. From germline, CDR1 is MNHEY and CDR2 SVGAGI. V was shortened by 8 bases and J by 5 bases, with 10 bases between the two germline ends. The CDR3 DNA reads as TGTGCCAGCCGGTGGGGGCGGGCCAACGTCCTGACTTTC. Amino acid sequence: CASRWGRANVLTF.

V and J are TRBV7-6 and TRBJ2-3, with D possibly being TRBD1 (6 bases). This CDR3 comprises 15 residues. V was cut by 5 bases and J by 5 bases, with 17 bases left in between. Germline V gene data show CDR1 as SGHVS and CDR2 as FNYEAQ. The CDR3 sequence is CASSRLRDTEDTQYF. CDR3 bases: TGTGCCAGCAGCCGCCTCAGGGACACCGAAGATACGCAGTATTTT.

The CDR3 here is CSAPGLAGNEQFF. The DNA of the CDR3 is TGCAGTGCCCCCGGGCTAGCGGGCAATGAGCAGTTCTTC. The rearrangement uses TRBV20-1 and TRBJ2-1, with TRBD2 identical over 8 bases. This CDR3 has 13 amino acids. Germline V gene data show CDR1 as DFQATT and CDR2 as SNEGSKA (reference sequence). V trimming: 6 bases; J trimming: 6 bases; junction bases outside the gene matches: 7.

This clonotype turned up a few times. The J gene is TRBJ2-7, the V gene TRBV7-8, with 8 bases lining up with TRBD2. The germline gives CDR1 SGHVS, CDR2 FQNEAQ. After removal of 3 bases from V and 5 bases from J, the junction contained 6 bases not matched to a gene. CDR3 size: 14 residues. This CDR3 reads CASSLRVLADEQYF. CDR3 nucleotides: TGTGCCAGCAGCTTGAGGGTACTAGCGGACGAGCAGTACTTC.

A few counts support this clonotype. The chain recombines TRBV25-1 with TRBJ1-1; perhaps TRBD1 as D (6 bases). The CDR3 sequence is 17 residues long. The V and J ends lost 1 base and 0 bases respectively, with 15 bases between them. In germline, CDR1 is MGHDK, CDR2 SYGVNS. The CDR3 loop is CASSESRPGTMNTEAFF. The CDR3 nucleotides read TGTGCCAGCAGTGAATCGCGTCCCGGGACAATGAACACTGAAGCTTTCTTT. Full variable domain (remainder filled in from reference TRBV25-1 and TRBJ1-1): EADIYQTPRYLVIGTGKKITLECSQTMGHDKMYWYQQDPGMELHLIHYSYGVNSTEKGDLSSESTVSRIRTEHFPLTLESARPSHTSQYLCASSESRPGTMNTEAFFGQGTRLTVV.

In DNA form, the CDR3 reads TGCGCCAGCAGCTTCGGCCCCCGCGGCGAAGCGGGAGGGCATTACAATGAGCAGTTCTTC. It encodes CASSFGPRGEAGGHYNEQFF. The chain recombines TRBV5-1 with TRBJ2-1; TRBD2 matches 10 bases. V shed 2 bases, J shed 4 bases, and the junction held 18 bases outside the gene matches. CDR3 length: 20 amino acids. The V gene's germline CDR1 is SGHRS and CDR2 YFSETQ. Together with reference TRBV5-1 and TRBJ2-1, the CDR3 gives the full variable domain: KAGVTQTPRYLIKTRGQQVTLSCSPISGHRSVSWYQQTPGQGLQFLFEYFSETQRNKGNFPGRFSGRQFSNSRSEMNVSTLELGDSALYLCASSFGPRGEAGGHYNEQFFGPGTRLTVL.

This clonotype was counted many times. This chain joins TRBV24-1 and TRBJ1-5; D not certain. CDR3 size: 13 residues. Trimming left V 5 bases short and J 1 base short, with 5 bases between. Germline V gene sequence: CDR1 KGHDR, CDR2 SFDVKD. The CDR3 is CATSGTSNQPQHF. DNA of the CDR3: TGTGCCACCAGTGGGACGAGCAATCAGCCCCAGCATTTT.

The rearrangement links TRBV20-1 to TRBJ2-5; 7 nucleotides line up with TRBD2. The CDR3 spans 14 residues. Germline V gives CDR1 DFQATT, CDR2 SNEGSKA (reference sequence). V lost 4 bases to trimming and J lost 2 bases; unmatched junction nucleotides: 7. Written as DNA, the CDR3 is TGCAGTGCTATTGGCCTAGCGGTGCAAGAGACCCAGTACTTC. This translates into CSAIGLAVQETQYF.

The CDR3 DNA reads TGTGCCAGCAGCTTAGTCGGGGGAGTTCGGGAGACCCAGTACTTC. Translated, it gives CASSLVGGVRETQYF. The rearrangement uses TRBV7-8 and TRBJ2-5; D perhaps matches TRBD2 (6 bases). CDR3 length: 15 amino acids. The germline V and J ends were trimmed by 1 base and 5 bases, with 14 bases remaining between them. Germline V gene data show CDR1 as SGHVS and CDR2 as FQNEAQ.

At least ten counts were recorded for this clonotype. The gene calls are TRBV5-1 and TRBJ1-6; TRBD1 is a possible D gene (6 bases). This CDR3 is 17 amino acids long. Germline V CDR1 and CDR2: SGHRS, YFSETQ. Trimming shortened V by 5 bases and J by 6 bases, and 21 bases separated the two germline ends. In DNA form, the CDR3 reads TGCGCCAGCAGTCTTACCGCTTCGGGACAAGTTAATTCACCCCTCCACTTT. Translation gives CASSLTASGQVNSPLHF.

V gene TRBV7-2 combines with J gene TRBJ2-5, with D possibly matching TRBD2 (6 bases). The V end was cut by 5 bases, the J end by 4 bases, with 11 bases between. The CDR3 is made up of 13 amino acids. Germline V gene sequence: CDR1 SGHTA, CDR2 FQGNSA. CDR3 nucleotide sequence: TGTGCCAGCAGCCCCTCGGGGGTAGAGACCCAGTACTTC. Its protein is CASSPSGVETQYF.

In its sample, this clonotype was seen once. The chain recombines TRBV7-3 with TRBJ1-2; D unclear. The V and J ends lost 5 bases and 3 bases respectively, with 7 bases between them. CDR1 and CDR2 from the germline V gene are SGHTA and FQGTGA. There are 12 residues in the CDR3. The chain's CDR3 is CASSDGHYGYTF. CDR3 in DNA: TGTGCCAGCAGCGATGGACACTATGGCTACACCTTC.

The chain is built from TRBV9 and TRBJ2-7, with D possibly being TRBD2 (5 bases). In germline, CDR1 is SGDLS, CDR2 YYNGEE. V shed 3 bases and J shed 3 bases, with 16 bases lying between them. This CDR3 is built from 15 residues. The DNA of the CDR3 is TGTGCCAGCAGCGCCTCCCCGACGGGATACTACGAGCAGTACTTC. Translating gives CASSASPTGYYEQYF.

This clonotype was seen just once. The V and J genes are TRBV20-1 and TRBJ2-1, with D hard to call. Germline V CDR1 and CDR2: DFQATT, SNEGSKA (reference sequence). With 3 bases removed from V and 4 bases from J, the gap between germline ends came to 7 bases. The CDR3 is 12 amino acids. The CDR3, as DNA: TGCAGTGCTAGTAGGCGGTACAATGAGCAGTTCTTC. Its protein is CSASRRYNEQFF.

This clonotype was seen repeatedly, ten times or more. The rearrangement joins TRBV7-3 to TRBJ2-1; TRBD2 agrees at 9 bases. V shed 1 base and J 6 bases; nucleotides not matched to a gene: 4. The CDR3 is 15 amino acids. Germline CDR1 SGHTA, CDR2 FQGTGA. CDR3 sequence reads: CASSLSSGGSNEQFF. CDR3 coding DNA: TGTGCCAGCAGCTTAAGTAGCGGGGGTAGCAATGAGCAGTTCTTC.

The V gene is TRBV5-1, the J gene TRBJ2-3, with 11 bases that match TRBD2. This CDR3 is 16 amino acids long. Germline CDR1 SGHRS, CDR2 YFSETQ. V gave up 1 base and J gave up 2 bases; unmatched junction bases: 3. The CDR3 bases are TGCGCCAGCAGCTTGACTAGCGGGGGCCACACAGATACGCAGTATTTT. It translates to CASSLTSGGHTDTQYF.

A word on this clonotype: At one of its ends the junction is not consistent with the germline gene, which may arise from a read error. The chain is built from TRBV14 and TRBJ1-2; D is uncertain. In germline, CDR1 is SGHDN, CDR2 FVKESK. CDR3 length: 14 amino acids. In nucleotides, the CDR3 is TGTACCAGCAGCCAAGTAATCCTTGGGGATGGCTACACCTTC. This translates into CTSSQVILGDGYTF.

The chain employs TRBV12-3 or TRBV12-4 and TRBJ2-5, with 12 bases lining up with TRBD2. The length of the CDR3 is 17 residues. V was clipped by 0 bases and J by 5 bases; unmatched bases: 7. The CDR3 is CASSLAQTSGGGETQYF. The CDR3 nucleotides are TGTGCCAGCAGTTTAGCGCAGACTAGCGGGGGAGGTGAGACCCAGTACTTC.

The J gene is TRBJ2-3, the V gene TRBV20-1, with TRBD2 matching over 13 bases. Looked up from germline, CDR1 is DFQATT and CDR2 is SNEGSKA (reference sequence). This CDR3 is 16 amino acids long. The junction had 8 bases not matched to a gene; V was cut back by 5 bases and J by 3 bases. Written as DNA, the CDR3 is TGCAGTGCTCCGGGACTAGCGGGGTCGGGGACAGATACGCAGTATTTT. Translated: CSAPGLAGSGTDTQYF.

At least ten counts were recorded for this clonotype. The rearrangement uses TRBV12-3 or TRBV12-4 and TRBJ2-1; no definite D call. V was shortened by 2 bases and J by 12 bases, with 14 bases between the two germline ends. This CDR3 is 13 amino acids long. CDR3 amino acids: CASSLRVETPQFF. CDR3 nucleotide sequence: TGTGCCAGCAGTTTACGGGTAGAGACGCCGCAGTTCTTC.

V gene TRBV2 combines with J gene TRBJ2-5, with 12 bases matching TRBD2. The CDR3 runs to 16 residues. Germline assignment: CDR1 SNHLY and CDR2 FYNNEI. V lost 5 bases, J lost 5 bases, and 9 bases stayed unmatched. The DNA for the CDR3 is TGTGCCAGCAGTTTTGGACTAGCGGGGATGCGCGAGACCCAGTACTTC. The encoded protein is CASSFGLAGMRETQYF.